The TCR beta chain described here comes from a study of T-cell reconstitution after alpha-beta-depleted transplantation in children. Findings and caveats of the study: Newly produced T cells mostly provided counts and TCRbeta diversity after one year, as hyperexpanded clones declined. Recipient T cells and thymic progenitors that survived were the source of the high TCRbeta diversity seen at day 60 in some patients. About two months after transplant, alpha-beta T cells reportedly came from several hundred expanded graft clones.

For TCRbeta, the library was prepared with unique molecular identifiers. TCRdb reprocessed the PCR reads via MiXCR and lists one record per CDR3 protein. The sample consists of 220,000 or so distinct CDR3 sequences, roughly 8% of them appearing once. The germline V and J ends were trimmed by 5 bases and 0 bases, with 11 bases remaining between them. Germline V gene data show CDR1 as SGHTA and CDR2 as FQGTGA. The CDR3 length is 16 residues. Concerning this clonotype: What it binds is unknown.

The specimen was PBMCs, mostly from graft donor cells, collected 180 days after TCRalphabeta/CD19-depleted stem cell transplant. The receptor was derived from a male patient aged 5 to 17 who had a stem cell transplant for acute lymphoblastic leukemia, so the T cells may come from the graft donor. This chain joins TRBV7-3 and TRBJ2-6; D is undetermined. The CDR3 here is CASSPRLHSGANVLTF. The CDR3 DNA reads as TGTGCCAGCAGCCCCCGGCTGCACTCTGGGGCCAACGTCCTGACTTTC.